At least ten counts were recorded for the clone carrying this T cell receptor beta chain. TCRdb reanalysed the 5' RACE reads using MiXCR and keeps one entry per CDR3 protein. The sample includes some 56,000 distinct CDR3 sequences, 3.8% seen only once; the top ten take under 8.5%. The data were obtained in a study of neurological immune-mediated disorders. Across the whole study: Of the approximately 34 patients with multiple sclerosis, roughly 30 had relapsing-remitting MS, whereas the remaining 3 had secondary progressive MS.

The germline gives CDR1 DFQATT, CDR2 SNEGSKA (reference sequence). Trimming took 2 bases from V and 2 from J, leaving 13 bases between them. The CDR3 is 15 amino acids. The sample taken for sequencing was PBMCs. The TCR sequence derives from a man aged 60 to 69 with multiple sclerosis. The chain uses TRBV20-1 and TRBJ1-3; D is ambiguous. CDR3 amino acids: CSARNPRGTGNTIYF. The DNA for the CDR3 is TGCAGTGCTAGAAACCCTCGAGGGACTGGAAACACCATATATTTT.